The source of this T cell receptor beta chain is a study of T cells in Graves' hyperthyroidism and ophthalmopathy. Whole-study results and caveats: Researchers found most expanded thyroid clonotypes above 0.001 in blood as well.

TCR beta CDR3 region amplification was performed from RNA transcripts. An initial round of RT-PCR targeting the TCR CDR3 relied on the HTBI primer set. Via MiXCR, TCRdb re-called the multiplex PCR reads, giving one row per CDR3 protein. The data contain approximately 400,000 distinct CDR3 sequences, 15% to 19% of them singletons. Each patient was aged 18 to 65 and had newly diagnosed hyperthyroidism of under 2 months' duration. Those patients with uncontrolled infection, other autoimmune disease, pregnancy or lactation were excluded. Blood from later-ophthalmopathy patients was taken at first hyperthyroidism diagnosis. This clonotype was observed at least ten times. As yet, its antigen is unknown. The source of this sequence is a woman aged 18-35 years with Graves' hyperthyroidism that later progressed to Graves' ophthalmopathy. Sequencing was done on a sample of blood.

CDR3 in DNA: TGTGCCAGCAGCCCTCAATCCAGGGGTGAGCAGTTCTTC. Its translation: CASSPQSRGEQFF. The chain combines TRBV3-1 with TRBJ2-1; weak D call: TRBD1 (6 bases). The CDR3 is 13 amino acids. The V end was cut by 4 bases, the J end by 9 bases, with 13 bases between. Germline V gives CDR1 LGHDT, CDR2 YNNKEL (reference sequence).